These 8 T cell receptor beta chains share one sample of origin, sequenced in a study of beta chain features in type 1 diabetes. Study-wide points: Across all four CD4+ subsets, people with type 1 diabetes showed modestly shorter TCRB CDR3s.

Their antigen targets remain unknown. The authors reverse transcribed all of the isolated RNA, so sequencing captured expressed TCRB transcripts. Profiled with immunoSEQ multiplex PCR; TCRdb holds only in-frame clones, not every one. In the table there are roughly 230,000 clones, under 13% of which are singletons. Specimen: naive CD4+ T cells from blood. These receptors were obtained from a man aged 30 to 45 with type 1 diabetes.

This clone was seen a handful of times. The V and J genes are TRBV7-9 and TRBJ1-2, with 8 bases fitting TRBD1. This CDR3 contains 13 residues. CDR1 and CDR2 (germline): SEHNR, FQNEAQ (reference sequence). V lost 5 bases to trimming and J lost 14 bases; unmatched junction nucleotides: 13. CDR3 DNA: TGTGCCAGCAGCCCAACCGGACAGGGAAGGAAGACCTTC. It encodes CASSPTGQGRKTF.

The rearrangement joins TRBV9 to TRBJ2-3; D perhaps matches TRBD2 (6 bases). V lost 0 bases and J 7 bases, leaving 15 bases between the germline ends. CDR3 size: 15 residues. CDR1 and CDR2 (germline): SGDLS, YYNGEE. The DNA of the CDR3 is TGTGCCAGCAGCGTAGGCCCCCAGGGCGGGAATACGCAGTATTTT. Its protein product is CASSVGPQGGNTQYF.

This rearrangement joins TRBV4-1 to TRBJ1-4, with D possibly TRBD1 on 5 matching bases. The CDR3 is made up of 18 amino acids. The germline V gene has CDR1 MGHRA and CDR2 YSYEKL. V dropped 0 bases and J dropped 7 bases, with 21 bases sitting between them. The CDR3 protein is CASSQDRGGWQGGEKLFF. The CDR3 nucleotides are TGCGCCAGCAGCCAAGATAGGGGAGGATGGCAGGGCGGTGAAAAACTGTTTTTT.

The V call is TRBV7-8, the J call TRBJ1-2; perhaps TRBD1 as D (5 bases). The V gene lost 5 bases and the J gene lost 2 bases, with 9 bases spanning the gap. The CDR3 has 13 amino acids. Germline CDR1 SGHVS, CDR2 FQNEAQ. CDR3 in amino acids: CASSVRVNYGYTF. DNA for the CDR3: TGTGCCAGCAGCGTCAGGGTGAACTATGGCTACACCTTC.

This clone was counted a few times. CDR3 residues: CASSHQGEGGGQFF. The CDR3 coding sequence is TGTGCCAGCAGCCACCAGGGCGAAGGTGGTGGGCAGTTCTTC. V usage is TRBV11-2 and J usage is TRBJ2-1; TRBD1 might be the D (5 bases). Deletions cut 5 bases from V and 12 bases from J, with 20 bases between. Germline V gene lookup returns CDR1 SGHAT and CDR2 FQNNGV. CDR3 length: 14 amino acids.

This chain joins TRBV20-1 and TRBJ1-1; no clear D. The CDR3 spans 11 residues. Trimming pared 5 bases from V and 1 base from J, leaving 5 bases between. The germline V gene has CDR1 DFQATT and CDR2 SNEGSKA (reference sequence). CDR3 in DNA: TGCAGTGCTCTGTGGAACACTGAAGCTTTCTTT. Translating gives CSALWNTEAFF.

The V and J genes are TRBV6-1 and TRBJ2-1; TRBD2 matches at 11 bases. Germline V CDR1 and CDR2: MNHNS, SASEGT. The J segment lost 7 bases and the V segment lost 2 bases, leaving 13 bases of the junction unmatched. This CDR3 has 18 residues. The CDR3 sequence: CASSELVGASGGWNEQFF. The DNA for the CDR3 is TGTGCCAGCAGTGAATTGGTCGGGGCTAGCGGGGGGTGGAATGAGCAGTTCTTC.

This clone was seen more than once but under ten times. V and J are TRBV4-1 and TRBJ1-5; 10 bases align to TRBD1. This CDR3 has 15 residues. From germline, CDR1 is MGHRA and CDR2 YSYEKL. Germline trimming cut 0 bases from V and 6 bases from J; bases unmatched to any gene: 2. CDR3 residues: CASSQDGQGGQPQHF. CDR3 DNA sequence: TGCGCCAGCAGCCAAGACGGACAGGGGGGTCAGCCCCAGCATTTT.